This T cell receptor (beta chain) was observed in a study of cytomegalovirus exposure and HLA in healthy donors. The CDR3 has 17 amino acids. Germline lookup yields CDR1 SGHTA and CDR2 FQGNSA. Germline trimming cut 4 bases from V and 1 base from J; bases unmatched to any gene: 9. The PCR used 60 Vbeta and 13 Jbeta primers. The method was immunoSEQ multiplex PCR; TCRdb's version includes in-frame clones alone and lacks a portion of them. The table shows some 220,000 clones, with approximately 84% occurring only once. Healthy bone marrow donors formed the donor group. This clone was found many times. The TCR sequence derives from a middle-aged woman in good health and CMV-seronegative. Source material: PBMCs. The V call is TRBV7-2, the J call TRBJ2-4; 8 bases line up with TRBD1. The DNA for the CDR3 is TGTGCCAGCAGCTCGGCCTGGGACAGGCGGGCCAAAAACATTCAGTACTTC. This codes for CASSSAWDRRAKNIQYF. Supplemented by reference TRBV7-2 and TRBJ2-4, the full variable domain reads GAGVSQSPSNKVTEKGKDVELRCDPISGHTALYWYRQSLGQGLEFLIYFQGNSAPDKSGLPSDRFSAERTGGSVSTLTIQRTQQEDSAVYLCASSSAWDRRAKNIQYFGAGTRLSVL.